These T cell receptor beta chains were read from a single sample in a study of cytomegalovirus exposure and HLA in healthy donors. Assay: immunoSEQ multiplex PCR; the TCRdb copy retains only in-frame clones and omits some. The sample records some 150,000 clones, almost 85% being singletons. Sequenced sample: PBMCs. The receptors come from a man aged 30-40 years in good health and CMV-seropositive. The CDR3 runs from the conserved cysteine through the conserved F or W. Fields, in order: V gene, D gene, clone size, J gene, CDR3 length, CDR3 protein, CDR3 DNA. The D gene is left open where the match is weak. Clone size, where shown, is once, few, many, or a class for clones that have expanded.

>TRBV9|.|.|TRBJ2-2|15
CASSVASDIAGELFF
TGTGCCAGCAGCGTAGCATCGGACATCGCCGGGGAGCTGTTTTTT
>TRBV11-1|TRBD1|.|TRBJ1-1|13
CASSRQGSTEAFF
TGTGCCAGCAGCCGACAGGGGAGCACTGAAGCTTTCTTT
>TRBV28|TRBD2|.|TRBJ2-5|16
CASSSPTSGEQETQYF
TGTGCCAGCAGTTCTCCGACTAGCGGGGAACAAGAGACCCAGTACTTC
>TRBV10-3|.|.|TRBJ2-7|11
CAIRSVDEQYF
TGTGCCATCAGAAGCGTCGACGAGCAGTACTTC
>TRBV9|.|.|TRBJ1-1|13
CASSAQGITEAFF
TGTGCCAGCAGCGCCCAGGGGATCACTGAAGCTTTCTTT
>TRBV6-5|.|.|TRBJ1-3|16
CASSYSSIISGNTIYF
TGTGCCAGCAGTTACTCGAGCATAATCTCTGGAAACACCATATATTTT
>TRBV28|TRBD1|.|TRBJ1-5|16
CASTESGTGARQPQHF
TGTGCCAGCACCGAATCCGGGACAGGGGCTAGGCAGCCCCAGCATTTT
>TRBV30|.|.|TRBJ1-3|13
CAWRAPGRNTIYF
TGTGCCTGGAGGGCCCCAGGTAGAAACACCATATATTTT
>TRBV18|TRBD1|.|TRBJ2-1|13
CASSPPGQGEQFF
TGTGCCAGCTCACCACCCGGACAGGGTGAGCAGTTCTTC
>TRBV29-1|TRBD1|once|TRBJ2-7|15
CSVEDMGQGAHEQYF
TGCAGCGTTGAAGATATGGGACAGGGGGCCCACGAGCAGTACTTC
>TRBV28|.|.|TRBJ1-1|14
CASSEVGEYTEAFF
TGTGCCAGCAGCGAGGTCGGGGAGTACACTGAAGCTTTCTTT
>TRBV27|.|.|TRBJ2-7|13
CASSLGLTYEQYF
TGTGCCAGCAGCCTTGGACTGACCTACGAGCAGTACTTC
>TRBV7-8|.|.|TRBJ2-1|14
CASSPMRAPNEQFF
TGTGCCAGCAGCCCCATGAGGGCCCCCAATGAGCAGTTCTTC
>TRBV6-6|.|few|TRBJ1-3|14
CASSYEYPGNTIYF
TGTGCCAGCAGTTACGAGTACCCAGGAAACACCATATATTTT
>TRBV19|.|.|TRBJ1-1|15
CASSIGEQPPVLAFF
TGTGCCAGTAGTATCGGGGAACAACCGCCGGTCCTAGCTTTCTTT
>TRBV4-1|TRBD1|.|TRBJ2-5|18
CASSQDRTGTGMRETQYF
TGCGCCAGCAGCCAAGATCGGACCGGGACAGGGATGCGGGAGACCCAGTACTTC
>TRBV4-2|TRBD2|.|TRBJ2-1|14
CASSQAGGPREQFF
TGTGCCAGCAGCCAAGCGGGGGGGCCGCGTGAGCAGTTCTTC
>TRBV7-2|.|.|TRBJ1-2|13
CASSLTVGGGYTF
TGTGCCAGCAGCTTGACAGTGGGGGGTGGCTACACCTTC
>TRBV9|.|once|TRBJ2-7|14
CANSPDSRTYEQYF
TGTGCCAACAGCCCGGACTCACGAACCTACGAGCAGTACTTC
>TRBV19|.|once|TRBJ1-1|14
CASSIQQSNTEAFF
TGTGCCAGTAGTATTCAACAGAGTAACACTGAAGCTTTCTTT
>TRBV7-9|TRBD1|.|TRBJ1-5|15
CASSRQGAGNQPQHF
TGTGCCAGCAGCCGACAGGGGGCAGGCAATCAGCCCCAGCATTTT
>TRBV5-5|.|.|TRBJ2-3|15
CASSSRLGDTDTQYF
TGTGCCAGCAGCTCTCGACTAGGGGACACAGATACGCAGTATTTT
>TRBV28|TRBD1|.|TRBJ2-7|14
CASRRTGGLYEQYF
TGTGCCAGCAGGAGGACAGGGGGCCTCTACGAGCAGTACTTC
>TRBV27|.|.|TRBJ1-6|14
CASSFVQRNSPLHF
TGTGCCAGCAGTTTCGTGCAGCGGAATTCACCCCTCCACTTT
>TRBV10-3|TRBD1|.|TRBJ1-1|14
CAITTDRVNTEAFF
TGTGCCATCACTACGGACAGGGTGAACACTGAAGCTTTCTTT
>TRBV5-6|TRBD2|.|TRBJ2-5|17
CASSITGTSGYQETQYF
TGTGCCAGCAGTATAACCGGGACTAGCGGATACCAAGAGACCCAGTACTTC
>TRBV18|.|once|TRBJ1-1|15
CASSPIEGGLTEAFF
TGTGCCAGCTCACCCATCGAGGGGGGGCTCACTGAAGCTTTCTTT
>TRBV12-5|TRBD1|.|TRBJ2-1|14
CASQDRENYNEQFF
TGTGCTAGTCAGGACAGGGAAAACTACAATGAGCAGTTCTTC
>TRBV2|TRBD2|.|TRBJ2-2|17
CASSQLSGRANTGELFF
TGTGCCAGCAGCCAGCTAAGCGGGAGGGCGAACACCGGGGAGCTGTTTTTT
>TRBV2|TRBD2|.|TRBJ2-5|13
CASCFQRDGTQYF
TGTGCCAGCTGTTTTCAGCGGGACGGGACCCAGTACTTC
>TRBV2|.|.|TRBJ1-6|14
CASSEEGRNSPLHF
TGTGCCAGCAGTGAGGAGGGGCGTAATTCACCCCTCCACTTT
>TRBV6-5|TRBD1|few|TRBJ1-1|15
CASSGTGAGGTEAFF
TGTGCCAGCAGTGGGACAGGTGCAGGAGGAACTGAAGCTTTCTTT
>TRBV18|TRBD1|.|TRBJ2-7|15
CASSLGDRGTYEQYF
TGTGCCAGCTCACTCGGGGACAGGGGCACTTACGAGCAGTACTTC
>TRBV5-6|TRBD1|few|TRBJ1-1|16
CASSLALGQGLSEAFF
TGTGCCAGCAGCTTGGCCCTTGGACAGGGGCTTTCTGAAGCTTTCTTT
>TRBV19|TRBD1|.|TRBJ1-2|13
CASSETGEWGYTF
TGTGCCAGTAGTGAAACAGGGGAATGGGGCTACACCTTC
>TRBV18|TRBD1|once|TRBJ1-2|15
CASSPGTATNYGYTF
TGTGCCAGCTCACCAGGGACAGCTACTAACTATGGCTACACCTTC
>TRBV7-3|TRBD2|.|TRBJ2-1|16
CASSLRGSGGDNEQFF
TGTGCCAGCAGCTTAAGAGGCAGCGGGGGGGACAATGAGCAGTTCTTC
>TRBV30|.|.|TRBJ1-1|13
CAWTRTANTEAFF
TGTGCCTGGACCAGGACAGCGAACACTGAAGCTTTCTTT
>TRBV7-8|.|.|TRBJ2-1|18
CASSLRRPREAAYNEQFF
TGTGCCAGCAGCTTACGCCGGCCAAGGGAGGCAGCCTACAATGAGCAGTTCTTC
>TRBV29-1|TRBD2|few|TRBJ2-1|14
CSVAPSGSANEQFF
TGCAGCGTCGCCCCTAGCGGGAGTGCTAATGAGCAGTTCTTC
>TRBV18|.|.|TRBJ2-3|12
CARATSTDTQYF
TGTGCCCGCGCAACTAGCACAGATACGCAGTATTTT
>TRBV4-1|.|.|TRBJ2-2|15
CASSQVSQGTGELFF
TGCGCCAGCAGCCAAGTCTCCCAGGGGACCGGGGAGCTGTTTTTT
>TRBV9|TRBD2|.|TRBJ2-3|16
CASSVSGGASPDTQYF
TGTGCCAGCAGTGTTAGCGGGGGGGCTTCCCCAGATACGCAGTATTTT
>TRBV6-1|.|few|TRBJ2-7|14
CASSRRVTGSEQYF
TGTGCCAGCAGTCGAAGGGTCACTGGGAGCGAGCAGTACTTC
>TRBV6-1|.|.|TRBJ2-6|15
CASSEDSSGANVLTF
TGTGCCAGCAGTGAAGACAGCTCTGGGGCCAACGTCCTGACTTTC
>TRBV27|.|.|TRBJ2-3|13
CASSSGATDTQYF
TGTGCCAGCAGTTCTGGTGCGACAGATACGCAGTATTTT
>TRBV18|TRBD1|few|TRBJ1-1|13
CASSPRDRGEAFF
TGTGCCAGCTCACCAAGGGACAGGGGAGAAGCTTTCTTT
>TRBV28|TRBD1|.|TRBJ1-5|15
CASTPTGGSNQPQHF
TGTGCCAGCACCCCGACAGGGGGTAGCAATCAGCCCCAGCATTTT
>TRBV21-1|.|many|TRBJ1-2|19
CASTPGGDRGPRTENGYTF
TGTGCCAGCACCCCCGGGGGAGACAGGGGGCCTCGGACGGAGAATGGCTACACCTTC
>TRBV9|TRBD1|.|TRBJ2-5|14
CASSVGQGQETQYF
TGTGCCAGCAGCGTAGGACAGGGGCAAGAGACCCAGTACTTC
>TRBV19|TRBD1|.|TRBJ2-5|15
CASSMGRQGSWAQYF
TGTGCCAGTAGTATGGGTCGACAGGGGAGTTGGGCCCAGTACTTC
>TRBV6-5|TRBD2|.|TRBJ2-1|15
CASSYRTSGPIEQFF
TGTGCCAGCAGTTACAGGACTAGCGGCCCCATTGAGCAGTTCTTC
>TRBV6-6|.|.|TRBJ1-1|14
CASSSNWGDTEAFF
TGTGCCAGCAGTTCCAACTGGGGGGACACTGAAGCTTTCTTT
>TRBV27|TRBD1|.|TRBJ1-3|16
CASRQMGQGTGNTIYF
TGTGCCAGCAGACAAATGGGACAGGGAACTGGAAACACCATATATTTT
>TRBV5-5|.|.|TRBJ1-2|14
CASSPFPRNYGYTF
TGTGCCAGCAGCCCCTTCCCGCGTAACTATGGCTACACCTTC
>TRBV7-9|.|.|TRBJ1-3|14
CASRQEGSGNTIYF
TGTGCCAGCAGACAAGAGGGATCTGGAAACACCATATATTTT
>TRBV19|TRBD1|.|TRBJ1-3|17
CASSMTGGDAYGNTIYF
TGTGCCAGTAGTATGACAGGGGGCGATGCGTATGGAAACACCATATATTTT
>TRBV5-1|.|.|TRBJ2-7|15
CASSSPGGISYEQYF
TGCGCCAGCAGCTCCCCAGGGGGGATTTCCTACGAGCAGTACTTC
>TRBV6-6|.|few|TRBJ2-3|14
CASTSGRGTDTQYF
TGTGCCAGTACCTCGGGAAGGGGCACAGATACGCAGTATTTT
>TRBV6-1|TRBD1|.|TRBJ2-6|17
CASSDFQGVSGANVLTF
TGTGCCAGCAGTGATTTCCAGGGGGTATCTGGGGCCAACGTCCTGACTTTC